The clone carrying this T cell receptor beta chain was recorded at least ten times. This sample was included in a study of T cells in Graves' hyperthyroidism and ophthalmopathy. An absence of ophthalmopathy progression within 18 months meant stable Graves' hyperthyroidism. Trimming stripped 8 bases from V and 4 bases from J, with 18 bases between. This CDR3 comprises 15 residues. Germline CDR1 is SNHLY and CDR2 is FYNNEI. Authors of the study amplified TCR beta CDR3 regions from RNA transcripts. Carried out on the TCR CDR3, a first-round RT-PCR used the HTBI primer set. TCRdb reprocessed the multiplex PCR reads via MiXCR and lists one record per CDR3 protein. Among 650,000 to 700,000 distinct CDR3 sequences listed, around a sixth were seen once.

This TCR was sampled from a middle-aged man with Graves' hyperthyroidism. Sequenced: blood. The chain joins TRBV2 to TRBJ1-5, with a possible D match to TRBD1 (5 bases). The CDR3 sequence: CASSTQGSGNQPQHF. As DNA, the CDR3 is TGTGCCAGCTCTACTCAGGGCAGCGGAAATCAGCCCCAGCATTTT.